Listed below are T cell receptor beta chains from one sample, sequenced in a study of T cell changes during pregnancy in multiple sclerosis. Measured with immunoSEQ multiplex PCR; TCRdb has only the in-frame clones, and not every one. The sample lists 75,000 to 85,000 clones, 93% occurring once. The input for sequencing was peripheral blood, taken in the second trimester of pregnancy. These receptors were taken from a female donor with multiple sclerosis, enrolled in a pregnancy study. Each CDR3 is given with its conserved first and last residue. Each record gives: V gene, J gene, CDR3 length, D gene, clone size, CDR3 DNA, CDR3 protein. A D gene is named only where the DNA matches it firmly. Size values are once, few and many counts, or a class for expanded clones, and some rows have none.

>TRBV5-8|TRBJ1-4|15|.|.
TGTGCCAGCAGCGAGAGGATCGGGGAGGGTGAAAAACTGTTTTTT
CASSERIGEGEKLFF
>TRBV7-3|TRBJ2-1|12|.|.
TGTGCCAGCAGTACACCGGGTGATGAGCAGTTCTTC
CASSTPGDEQFF
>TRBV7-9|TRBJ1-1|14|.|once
TGTGCCAGCAGCCCCTGGGGGGGGCCGGCTGAAGCTTTCTTT
CASSPWGGPAEAFF
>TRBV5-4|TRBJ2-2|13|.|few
TGTGCCAGCAGCTTCACGCGGACCGGGGAGCTGTTTTTT
CASSFTRTGELFF
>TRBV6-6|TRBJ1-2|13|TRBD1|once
TGTGCCAGCAGTTTGACAGGGGATTATGGCTACACCTTC
CASSLTGDYGYTF
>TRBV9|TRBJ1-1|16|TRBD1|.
TGTGCCAGCAGCGCTAACAGGGGGCCCTCCGCCCCTGAAGCTTTCTTT
CASSANRGPSAPEAFF
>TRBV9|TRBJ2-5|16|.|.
TGTGCCAGCAGCGGGCCAGGGTTCTTTGGGTTAGAGACCCAGTACTTC
CASSGPGFFGLETQYF
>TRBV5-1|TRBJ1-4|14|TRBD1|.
TGCGCCAGCAGCGTATGGACAGGGCGGGAAAAACTGTTTTTT
CASSVWTGREKLFF
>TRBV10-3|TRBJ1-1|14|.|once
TGTGCCATCAGTTCAGACAGTTTGAACACTGAAGCTTTCTTT
CAISSDSLNTEAFF
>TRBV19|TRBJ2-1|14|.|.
TGTGCCAGTAGTATCGGGGACTCCTACAATGAGCAGTTCTTC
CASSIGDSYNEQFF
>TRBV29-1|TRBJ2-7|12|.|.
TGCAGCGTGCAGGTCGTTAGTTTCGAGCAGTACTTC
CSVQVVSFEQYF
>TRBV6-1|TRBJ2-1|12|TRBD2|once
TGTGCCAGCAGGGTTTGGGGGGGGGAGCAGTTCTTC
CASRVWGGEQFF
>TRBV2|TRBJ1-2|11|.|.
TGTGCCAGCAACAACGACAATGGCTACACCTTC
CASNNDNGYTF
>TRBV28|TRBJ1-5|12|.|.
TGTGCCAGCAGTCCTAGGTATCAGCCCCAGCATTTT
CASSPRYQPQHF
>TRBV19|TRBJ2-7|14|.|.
TGTGCCAGTAGTAGAGACAGACAGACCTACGAGCAGTACTTC
CASSRDRQTYEQYF
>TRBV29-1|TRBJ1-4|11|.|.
TGCAGCGTCCCTTTTGATGAAAAACTGTTTTTT
CSVPFDEKLFF
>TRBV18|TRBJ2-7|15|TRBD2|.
TGTGCCAGCTCACCAGGGGCGGGAGGGGCCTACGAGCAGTACTTC
CASSPGAGGAYEQYF
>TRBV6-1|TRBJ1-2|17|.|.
TGTGCCAGCAGTGAAGAAGGGGTCGCCTTTATTAACTATGGCTACACCTTC
CASSEEGVAFINYGYTF
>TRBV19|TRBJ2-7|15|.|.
TGTGCCAGTAGTATAGGGGGAGGCCCCGGATACGAGCAGTACTTC
CASSIGGGPGYEQYF
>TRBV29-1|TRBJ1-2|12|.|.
TGCAGCGTTGAAGAGGACAGCTATGGCTACACCTTC
CSVEEDSYGYTF
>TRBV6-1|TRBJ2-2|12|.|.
TGTGCCAGCTTACACGGATGGGCGGAGCTGTTTTTT
CASLHGWAELFF
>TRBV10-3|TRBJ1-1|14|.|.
TGTGCCATCAGTGAGCCTCGAGAGAGTGAGGAAGCTTTCTTT
CAISEPRESEEAFF
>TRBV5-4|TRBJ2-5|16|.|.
TGTGCCAGCAGCATGACAGGTTGGGGCCTCCAAGAGACCCAGTACTTC
CASSMTGWGLQETQYF
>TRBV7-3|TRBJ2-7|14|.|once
TGTGCCAGCAGCCCAACAGGGACCGGCTACGAGCAGTACTTC
CASSPTGTGYEQYF
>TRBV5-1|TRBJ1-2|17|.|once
TGCGCCAGCAGCTTGGGGCCAACAGGGAATAGGATCTATGGCTACACCTTC
CASSLGPTGNRIYGYTF
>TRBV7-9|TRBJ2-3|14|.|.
TGTGCCAGCAGCCGACAGCTTAGCACAGATACGCAGTATTTT
CASSRQLSTDTQYF
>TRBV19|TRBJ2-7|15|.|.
TGTGCCAGTAGTCCCACTAGTACCTTTGTCCACGAGCAGTACTTC
CASSPTSTFVHEQYF
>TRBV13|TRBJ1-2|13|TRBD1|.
TGTGCCAGCAGCGCCGACAGGGCTGATGGCTACACCTTC
CASSADRADGYTF
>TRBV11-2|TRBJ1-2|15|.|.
TGTGCCAGCAGCTTAGGGGAGGGGGGCTGGAATGGCTACACCTTC
CASSLGEGGWNGYTF
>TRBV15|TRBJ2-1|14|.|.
TGTGCCACTCTCAGTACCAGGGGAAGCGGTGAGCAGTTCTTC
CATLSTRGSGEQFF
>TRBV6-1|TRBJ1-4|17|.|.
TGTGCCAGCAGTGAAGGGACCACAGGGCGACTAGCGGGAAAACTGTTTTTT
CASSEGTTGRLAGKLFF
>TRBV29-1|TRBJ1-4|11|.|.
TGCAGCGTGGTGCGAAATGAAAAACTGTTTTTT
CSVVRNEKLFF
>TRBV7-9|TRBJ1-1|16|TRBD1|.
TGTGCCAGCCACGACTCCCCGGGACAGGGGTATACTGAAGCTTTCTTT
CASHDSPGQGYTEAFF
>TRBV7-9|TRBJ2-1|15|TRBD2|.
TGTGCCAGCAGCTTAGCGGGCGCTAGCGGGGTTCCGCAGTTCTTC
CASSLAGASGVPQFF
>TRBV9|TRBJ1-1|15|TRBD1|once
TGTGCCAGCAGCGTAGGAGGGCAGGGGGCCACTGAAGCTTTCTTT
CASSVGGQGATEAFF
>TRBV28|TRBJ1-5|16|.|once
TGTGCCAGCAGTTTAGTGACAGGTCACAGCAATCAGCCCCAGCATTTT
CASSLVTGHSNQPQHF
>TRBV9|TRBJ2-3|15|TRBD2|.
TGTGCCAGCAGCGTAGTTAGCGGGGGGGCGGTTACGCAGTATTTT
CASSVVSGGAVTQYF
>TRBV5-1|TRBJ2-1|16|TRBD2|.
TGCGCCAGCAGCTCGAGCGGGACTGGCTCCTACAATGAGCAGTTCTTC
CASSSSGTGSYNEQFF
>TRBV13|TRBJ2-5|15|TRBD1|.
TGTGCCAGCAGCTTTGGACAGGGGGGGGTAGAGACCCAGTACTTC
CASSFGQGGVETQYF
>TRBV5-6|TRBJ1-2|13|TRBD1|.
TGTGCCAGCTCGGGGGACAGCGTCTATGGCTACACCTTC
CASSGDSVYGYTF
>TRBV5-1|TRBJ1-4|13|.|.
TGCGCCAGCAGCGTAGTGACGGGGGAAAAACTGTTTTTT
CASSVVTGEKLFF
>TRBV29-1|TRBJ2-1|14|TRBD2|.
TGCAGCGTCCACGGACTAGCGGGAGTGAATGAGCAGTTCTTC
CSVHGLAGVNEQFF
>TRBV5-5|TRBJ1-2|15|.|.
TGTGCCAGCAGCTTGGCGGGAGGGGTGAGCTATGGCTACACCTTC
CASSLAGGVSYGYTF
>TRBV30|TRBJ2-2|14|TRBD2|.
TGTGCCTGGACTAGCGGAGGCGGGCGGGGGGAGCTGTTTTTT
CAWTSGGGRGELFF
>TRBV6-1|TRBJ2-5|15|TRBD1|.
TGTGCCACGCTTGGGGACAGTCCACAGGGGTTGGCCCAGTACTTC
CATLGDSPQGLAQYF
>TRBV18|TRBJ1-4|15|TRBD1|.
TGTGCCAGCTCTCGGGAGACAGGGACTAATGAAAAACTGTTTTTT
CASSRETGTNEKLFF
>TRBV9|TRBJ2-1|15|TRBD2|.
TGTGCCAGCAGCCCCCGACTAGCGGGCCCGGAAGAGCAGTTCTTC
CASSPRLAGPEEQFF
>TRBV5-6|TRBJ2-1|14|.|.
TGTGCCAGCAGCTTCGGTGTCTCCTACAATGAGCAGTTCTTC
CASSFGVSYNEQFF
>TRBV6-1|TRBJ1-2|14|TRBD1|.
TGTGCCAGCAGAGACCCGGACAGGGTCTATGGCTACACCTTC
CASRDPDRVYGYTF
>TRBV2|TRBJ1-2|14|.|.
TGTGCCAGCCAGATAGGGGGGGGGAACTATGGCTACACCTTC
CASQIGGGNYGYTF